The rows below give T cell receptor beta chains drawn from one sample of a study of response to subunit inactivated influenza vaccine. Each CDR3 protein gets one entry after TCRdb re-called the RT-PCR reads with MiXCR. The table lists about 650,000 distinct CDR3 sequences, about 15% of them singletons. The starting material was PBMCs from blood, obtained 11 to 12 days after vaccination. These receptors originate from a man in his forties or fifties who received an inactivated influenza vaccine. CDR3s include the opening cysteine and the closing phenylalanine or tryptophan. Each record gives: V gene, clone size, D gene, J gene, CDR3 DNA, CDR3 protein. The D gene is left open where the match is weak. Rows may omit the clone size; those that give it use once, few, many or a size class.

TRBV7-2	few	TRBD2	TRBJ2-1	TGTGCCAGCAGCCTAGGACTAGCCAGCTCCTACAATGAGCAGTTCTTC	CASSLGLASSYNEQFF
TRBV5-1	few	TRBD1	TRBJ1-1	TGCGCCAGCAGAACGGACAGGGGAGCTGAAGCTTTCTTT	CASRTDRGAEAFF
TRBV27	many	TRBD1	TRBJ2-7	TGTGCCAGCAGTTACAGGAAGGGACAGGGGACCTACGAGCAGTACTTC	CASSYRKGQGTYEQYF
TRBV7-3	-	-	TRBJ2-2	TGTGCCAGCAGCGATAGCGGCGCCGGGGAGCTGTTTTTT	CASSDSGAGELFF
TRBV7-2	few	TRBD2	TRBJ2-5	TGTGCCAGCAGCTTAAATTGGCTAGCGGGGGAGACCCAGTACTTC	CASSLNWLAGETQYF
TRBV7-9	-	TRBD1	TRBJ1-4	TGTGCCAGCAGCTCCAACAGGGGGCTTGAAAAACTGTTTTTT	CASSSNRGLEKLFF
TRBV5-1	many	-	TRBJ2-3	TGCGCCAGCAACCCGGGACCCCAGAAGGCGGATACGCAGTATTTT	CASNPGPQKADTQYF
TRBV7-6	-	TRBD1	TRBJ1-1	TGTGCCAGCAGCTTAAGCTCAGGGGGTGAGACTGAAGCTTTCTTT	CASSLSSGGETEAFF
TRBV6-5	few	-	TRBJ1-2	TGTGCCAGCAGTTACTCCAACAGGGCCCGCTACCACTACACCTTC	CASSYSNRARYHYTF
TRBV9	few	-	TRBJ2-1	TGTGCCAGCAGCCCACAAATCAATGAGCAGTTCTTC	CASSPQINEQFF
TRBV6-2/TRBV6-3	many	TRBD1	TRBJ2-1	TGTGCCAGCAGCGCCTCCCCGGGACAGGGGAGGTGGGGAGAGCAGTTCTTC	CASSASPGQGRWGEQFF
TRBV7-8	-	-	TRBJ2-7	TGTGCCAGCAGCCCCTTCGGGGAGCAGTACTTC	CASSPFGEQYF
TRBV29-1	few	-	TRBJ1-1	TGCAGCGTTGAATTGGGGGGACGGGTGAACACTGAAGCTTTCTTT	CSVELGGRVNTEAFF
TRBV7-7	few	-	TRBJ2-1	TGTGCCAGCAGCTCCGGACGGAACAATGAGCAGTTCTTC	CASSSGRNNEQFF
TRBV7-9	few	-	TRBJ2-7	TGTGCCAGCAGCCTGCAAGAAGAGTGGCACGAGCAGTACTTC	CASSLQEEWHEQYF
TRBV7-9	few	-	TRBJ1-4	TGTGCCAGCAGCCAAATGGGACCTTCGGCCGAAAAACTGTTTTTT	CASSQMGPSAEKLFF
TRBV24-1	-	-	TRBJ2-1	TGTGCCACCAGTGTGGCGAGGAGCTCCTACAATGAGCAGTTCTTC	CATSVARSSYNEQFF
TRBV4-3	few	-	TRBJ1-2	TGCGCCAGCAGCCAAGATCCCAATCTAGGATATGGCTACACCTTC	CASSQDPNLGYGYTF
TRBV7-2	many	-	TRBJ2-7	TGTGCCAGCAGCTTAGACAGAAACTACGAGCAGTACTTC	CASSLDRNYEQYF
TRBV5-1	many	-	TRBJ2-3	TGCGCCAGCAGCTTGGAGGGAGAGGACACAGATACGCAGTATTTT	CASSLEGEDTDTQYF
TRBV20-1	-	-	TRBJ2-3	TGCAGTGCTAGTCCCCCTAACACAGATACGCAGTATTTT	CSASPPNTDTQYF
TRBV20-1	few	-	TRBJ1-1	TGCAGTGCTAGAGGGGTAGCAGGGACCACTGAAGCTTTCTTT	CSARGVAGTTEAFF
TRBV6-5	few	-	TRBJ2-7	TGTGCCAGCAGTTACCGAGGGGAATACGAGCAGTACTTC	CASSYRGEYEQYF
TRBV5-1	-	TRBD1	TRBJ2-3	TGCGCCAGCAGCACGGGACAGGGGGGCCCCACAGATACGCAGTATTTT	CASSTGQGGPTDTQYF
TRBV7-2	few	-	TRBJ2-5	TGTGCCAGCAGCCCCTCGTCCCGGGGAGAGACCCAGTACTTC	CASSPSSRGETQYF
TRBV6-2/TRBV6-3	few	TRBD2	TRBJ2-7	TGTGCCAGCAGTTACGAAGCTAGCGGGGCCTTTTCCTACGAGCAGTACTTC	CASSYEASGAFSYEQYF
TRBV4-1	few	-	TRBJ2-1	TGCGCCAGCAGCCAAGGACCTGCCCCCTACAATGAGCAGTTCTTC	CASSQGPAPYNEQFF
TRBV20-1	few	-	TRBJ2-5	TGCAGTGCTAGAGCAGCTAGCTCTCGGTCTAAAGAGACCCAGTACTTC	CSARAASSRSKETQYF
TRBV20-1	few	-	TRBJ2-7	TGCAGTGCTAGAGTTAGCGGAGGAGGTCCCTACGAGCAGTACTTC	CSARVSGGGPYEQYF
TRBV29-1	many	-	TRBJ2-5	TGCAGCGTTGAACCCCGACTCCAAGAGACCCAGTACTTC	CSVEPRLQETQYF
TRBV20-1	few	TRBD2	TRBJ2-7	TGCAGTGCTAGGTGGCTAGCGGGAGCCTACGAGCAGTACTTC	CSARWLAGAYEQYF
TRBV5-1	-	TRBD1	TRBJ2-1	TGCGCCAGCGAGACAGGGGGCAAGGATGAGCAGTTCTTC	CASETGGKDEQFF
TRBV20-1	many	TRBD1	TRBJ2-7	TGCAGTGCTAGCGAGGCTGGGGACAGTGGCGAGCAGTACTTC	CSASEAGDSGEQYF
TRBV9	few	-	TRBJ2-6	TGTGCCAGCAGCCCTGGGGGTGGGGCCAACGTCCTGACTTTC	CASSPGGGANVLTF
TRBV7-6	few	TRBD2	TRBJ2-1	TGTGCCAGCAGCTTAGAACTAGCGGGAGTCTATGAGCAGTTCTTC	CASSLELAGVYEQFF
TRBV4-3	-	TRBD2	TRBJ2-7	TGCGCCAGCAGCCGAAAACTAGCGGGAGGGCCCAACGAGCAGTACTTC	CASSRKLAGGPNEQYF
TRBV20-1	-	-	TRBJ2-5	TGCAGTGTCTCCGAGGGGCACCTTACGGGAGTGTCCGGGGAGACCCAGTACTTC	CSVSEGHLTGVSGETQYF
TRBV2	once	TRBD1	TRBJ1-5	TGTGCCAGCAGGGGGACAGGGCAAGGGGGGCAGCCCCAGCATTTT	CASRGTGQGGQPQHF
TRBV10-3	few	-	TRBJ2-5	TGTGCCATCAGTGATTCAGGGTTGTGGGAGACCCAGTACTTC	CAISDSGLWETQYF
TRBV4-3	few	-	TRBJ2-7	TGCGCCAGCAGCCAAACGGTCGGGAGAGACAACGAGCAGTACTTC	CASSQTVGRDNEQYF
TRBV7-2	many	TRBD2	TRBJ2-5	TGTGCCAGCAGCCGTTCCCGGACTAGTATCATTGAGACCCAGTACTTC	CASSRSRTSIIETQYF
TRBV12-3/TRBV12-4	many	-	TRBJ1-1	TGTGCCAGCAGTTTAGGGGTCACTGAAGCTTTCTTT	CASSLGVTEAFF
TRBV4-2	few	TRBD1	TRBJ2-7	TGTGCCAGCAGCCCTAATAAGGGGGCATACGAGCAGTACTTC	CASSPNKGAYEQYF
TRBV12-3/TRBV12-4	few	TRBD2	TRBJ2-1	TGTGCCAGCAGCCCTCTAGCGGGCGGTGAGCAGTTCTTC	CASSPLAGGEQFF
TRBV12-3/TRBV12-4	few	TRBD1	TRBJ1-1	TGTGCCAGCAGTTTATTTACAGGGGTTCCCCCCGAAGCTTTCTTT	CASSLFTGVPPEAFF
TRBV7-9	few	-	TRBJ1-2	TGTGCCAGCGTTGAGGCGCTTGGCTACACCTTC	CASVEALGYTF
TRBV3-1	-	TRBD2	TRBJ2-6	TGTGCCAGCAGCCAAGTAATAGCGGGGGCCCTTATCTCTGGGGCCAACGTCCTGACTTTC	CASSQVIAGALISGANVLTF
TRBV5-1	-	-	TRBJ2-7	TGCGCCAGCAGCCCGAGGTCCTATAACTACGAGCAGTACTTC	CASSPRSYNYEQYF
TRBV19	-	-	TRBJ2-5	TGTGCCAGTAGTATAGCTTTTGACAGTCTCCGGAAGATAACCCAGTACTTC	CASSIAFDSLRKITQYF
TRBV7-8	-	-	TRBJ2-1	TGTGCCAGCAGAACCGACCCTCAGGGCTCCTACAATGAGCAGTTCTTC	CASRTDPQGSYNEQFF
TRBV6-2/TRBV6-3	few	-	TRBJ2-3	TGTGCCAGCAGTTGGGGCGGGGTGCCAGATACGCAGTATTTT	CASSWGGVPDTQYF
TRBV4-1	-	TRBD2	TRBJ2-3	TGCGCCAGCAGCCAGGGCGGGAGCGGCACAGATACGCAGTATTTT	CASSQGGSGTDTQYF
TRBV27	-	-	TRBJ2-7	TGTGCCAGCAGTTTATATCTCCGTCTTCACTCTTCCTCCTACGAGCAGTACTTC	CASSLYLRLHSSSYEQYF
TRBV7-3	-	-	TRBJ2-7	TGTGCCAGCAGCCCTGGGTCTTTCGAGCAGTACTTC	CASSPGSFEQYF